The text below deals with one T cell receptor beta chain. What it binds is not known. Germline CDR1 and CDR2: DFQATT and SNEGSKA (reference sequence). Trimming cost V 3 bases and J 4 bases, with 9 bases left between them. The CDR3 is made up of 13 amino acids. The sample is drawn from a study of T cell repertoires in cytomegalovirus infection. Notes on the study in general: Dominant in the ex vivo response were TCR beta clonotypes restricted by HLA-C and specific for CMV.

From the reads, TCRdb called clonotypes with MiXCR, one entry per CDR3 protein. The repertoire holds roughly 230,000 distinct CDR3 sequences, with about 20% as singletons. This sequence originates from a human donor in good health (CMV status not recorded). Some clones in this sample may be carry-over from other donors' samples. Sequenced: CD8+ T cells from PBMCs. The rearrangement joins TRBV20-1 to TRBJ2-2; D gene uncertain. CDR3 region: CSASPDGTGELFF. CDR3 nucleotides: TGCAGTGCTAGCCCCGACGGCACCGGGGAGCTGTTTTTT.